Listed below are T cell receptor beta chains from one sample, sequenced in a study of control samples from healthy donors and cancer patients. This table comes from immunoSEQ multiplex PCR, and its TCRdb copy is limited to in-frame clones, with some not included. The repertoire holds approximately 130,000 clones, more than 75% seen once, with 2.5% to 3.5% in the top ten. Sequencing used blood. These TCRs come from a man in his 60s in good health. The CDR3 runs from the conserved cysteine through the conserved F or W. Fields, in order: CDR3 DNA, CDR3 protein, J gene, clone size, D gene, CDR3 length, V gene. A D gene is named only where the DNA matches it firmly. Part of the rows lack a size; the others show once, few, many or a class for expanded clones.

TGTGCCAGCAGCCCGGACGGACAGGGGATTAATCAGCCCCAGCATTTT CASSPDGQGINQPQHF TRBJ1-5 . TRBD1 16 TRBV3-1/TRBV3-2
TGTGCCAGCAGCTTGGGGGGGGCAGGGTCCCCGGGAAACACCTTC CASSLGGAGSPGNTF TRBJ1-2 . . 15 TRBV5-4
TGTGCCAGCACCCCAGACACCGCTTCCTACGAGCAGTACTTC CASTPDTASYEQYF TRBJ2-7 . . 14 TRBV28
TGTGCCAGCAGTCCAGGGACAGGGGTAAATTCACCCCTCCACTTT CASSPGTGVNSPLHF TRBJ1-6 few TRBD1 15 TRBV28
TGTGCCAGTCAGACAGGTCCGTCGGCCGGGGAGCTGTTTTTT CASQTGPSAGELFF TRBJ2-2 . . 14 TRBV7-2
TGCGCCAGCAGCCAAGATTGGTGGGCCAAAAACATTCAGTACTTC CASSQDWWAKNIQYF TRBJ2-4 . . 15 TRBV4-3
TGTGCCAGCAGCCATCTACGGGGGCCGGGGGAGACCCAGTACTTC CASSHLRGPGETQYF TRBJ2-5 . . 15 TRBV7-2
TGTGCCAGCAGTCCCTTCGTGGGGGGACACACGAGGGCCACCTTC CASSPFVGGHTRATF TRBJ1-2 . . 15 TRBV27
TGTGCCAGCAGTTACAATGACGTGACCTACGAGCAGTACTTC CASSYNDVTYEQYF TRBJ2-7 . . 14 TRBV6-5
TGTGCCAGCAGCGCGGACAGGAACACTGAAGCTTTCTTT CASSADRNTEAFF TRBJ1-1 . . 13 TRBV11-1
TGTGCCAGCAGTTACGGAAAAGGGAGCACTGAAGCTTTCTTT CASSYGKGSTEAFF TRBJ1-1 few . 14 TRBV6-5
TGTGCCAGCAGTTTGATTTCTTCGGCAGCTAGCTCCTACGAGCAGTACTTC CASSLISSAASSYEQYF TRBJ2-7 few . 17 TRBV28
TGTGCCAGCTCTATTGACAGGGTGGCTTCACCCCTCCACTTT CASSIDRVASPLHF TRBJ1-6 . TRBD1 14 TRBV18
TGTGCCAGCAGTTTATCTGGGCAGGGTAGTAATTCACCCCTCCACTTT CASSLSGQGSNSPLHF TRBJ1-6 . . 16 TRBV28
TGTGCCAGCAGCGTAGGCGACAGTCACACCTTC CASSVGDSHTF TRBJ1-2 . . 11 TRBV9
TGTGCCAGCAGCTTACAGGGCGGACTGAACACTGAAGCTTTCTTT CASSLQGGLNTEAFF TRBJ1-1 . . 15 TRBV7-9
TGTGCCAGCAGCTCCTACAGGGTTGGAGACTATGGCTACACCTTC CASSSYRVGDYGYTF TRBJ1-2 . . 15 TRBV7-2
TGTGCCAGCAGACATGGTGGGGAAAAACTGTTTTTT CASRHGGEKLFF TRBJ1-4 . . 12 TRBV3-1/TRBV3-2
TGTGCCAGCAGGGTGGGACACAACACTGAAGCTTTCTTT CASRVGHNTEAFF TRBJ1-1 . . 13 TRBV2
TGTGCCAGCAGCTCCACCGGGACGCTCGATAATGAAAAACTGTTTTTT CASSSTGTLDNEKLFF TRBJ1-4 . . 16 TRBV28
TGTGCCAGCTCCCGGGAACAGAACTACAATGAGCAGTTCTTC CASSREQNYNEQFF TRBJ2-1 few . 14 TRBV18
TGTGCCAGCAAGCGAACCGGGACAACTACACTGAACACTGAAGCTTTCTTT CASKRTGTTTLNTEAFF TRBJ1-1 few . 17 TRBV27
TGTGCCACCAGTGATCCGGGCTCTGGGGCCAACGTCCTGACTTTC CATSDPGSGANVLTF TRBJ2-6 . . 15 TRBV24-1
TGTGCCAGCTCACTAATCGGACTAGCCGGGAACACCGGGGAGCTGTTTTTT CASSLIGLAGNTGELFF TRBJ2-2 once TRBD2 17 TRBV18
TGTGCCAGCAGTTTAAACCGGGACAGGGGCGAAGCTTTCTTT CASSLNRDRGEAFF TRBJ1-1 . TRBD1 14 TRBV7-2
TGCGCCAGCAGCTTGGGTGGGACAGGAACATCCGCCAAAAACATTCAGTACTTC CASSLGGTGTSAKNIQYF TRBJ2-4 . TRBD1 18 TRBV5-1
TGTGCCAGCTCACTGCAACAGGAGGCTTATAATTCACCCCTCCACTTT CASSLQQEAYNSPLHF TRBJ1-6 . . 16 TRBV18
TGTGCCACCAGTGTTGACGGAATCACAGATACGCAGTATTTT CATSVDGITDTQYF TRBJ2-3 . . 14 TRBV24-1
TGTGCCAGCAGCTTAGGCCAGGTCACCCCGAACACTGAAGCTTTCTTT CASSLGQVTPNTEAFF TRBJ1-1 . . 16 TRBV7-2
TGTGCCAGCAGTTCGACCACCCGACAGGTTTGGCAACCCCTCCACTTT CASSSTTRQVWQPLHF TRBJ1-6 . . 16 TRBV28
TGCGCCAGCGGGACAGGGGGTATTCAAGGGCGTGGAAACACCATATATTTT CASGTGGIQGRGNTIYF TRBJ1-3 . TRBD1 17 TRBV5-1
TGTGCCAGCAGCTTAGGGGGAAAGGAGACCCAGTACTTC CASSLGGKETQYF TRBJ2-5 . . 13 TRBV11-2
TGTGCCAGCAGCTTAGTTGCGACAGGGGGGAACACCGGGGAGCTGTTTTTT CASSLVATGGNTGELFF TRBJ2-2 once TRBD1 17 TRBV7-6
TGCGCCAGCAGCTTGTGGGCGGACACGGCTAACTATGGCTACACCTTC CASSLWADTANYGYTF TRBJ1-2 few . 16 TRBV5-1
TGTGCCAGCAGCGTAGAGATCCACCTGGGCGAAAACTATGGCTACACCTTC CASSVEIHLGENYGYTF TRBJ1-2 few . 17 TRBV9
TGTGCCAGCAGTTACGGGACAGGGTGGTTTGGGGGTGAAAAACTGTTTTTT CASSYGTGWFGGEKLFF TRBJ1-4 . TRBD1 17 TRBV28
TGTGCCAGACCTAAGGGTGTTAGCGGTTCCTACAATGAGCAGTTCTTC CARPKGVSGSYNEQFF TRBJ2-1 once . 16 TRBV10-3
TGTGCCAGCTCTCTACAGGGTCTCGAGCAGTACTTC CASSLQGLEQYF TRBJ2-7 . . 12 TRBV18
TGTGCCAGCAGCTTATCCAACTACGAGCAGTACTTC CASSLSNYEQYF TRBJ2-7 few . 12 TRBV5-6
TGTGCCAGCTCACTGTACCAGGGGGACACTGAAGCTTTCTTT CASSLYQGDTEAFF TRBJ1-1 . TRBD1 14 TRBV18
TGTGCCAGCAGTGAAGCCTGGACAATCGATGAGCAGTTCTTC CASSEAWTIDEQFF TRBJ2-1 . . 14 TRBV2
TGTGCCAGCAGCCTCGGCGGGACCCAGTACTTC CASSLGGTQYF TRBJ2-5 . . 11 TRBV3-1/TRBV3-2
TGTGCCAGCAGCTTAGGGCAGGCTAAAGAGACCCAGTACTTC CASSLGQAKETQYF TRBJ2-5 . . 14 TRBV7-9
TGTGCCAGCAGGGACACAGGACCCAGAGGCTACACCTTC CASRDTGPRGYTF TRBJ1-2 . . 13 TRBV6-5
TGTGCCAGCAGCTATGGACAGGGGGCTAACTATGGCTACACCTTC CASSYGQGANYGYTF TRBJ1-2 . TRBD1 15 TRBV5-5
TGCGCCAGCAGACCTTTCGCCGGGACAGGCTACGAGCAGTACTTC CASRPFAGTGYEQYF TRBJ2-7 . TRBD1 15 TRBV5-1
TGTGCCAGCTCACCAAGGACTAGCGGGGGACGCACAGATACGCAGTATTTT CASSPRTSGGRTDTQYF TRBJ2-3 . TRBD2 17 TRBV18
TGTGCCAGCAGCTCCGACCAGAGCACAGATACGCAGTATTTT CASSSDQSTDTQYF TRBJ2-3 . . 14 TRBV7-2
TGCGCCAGCAGCTTGGTTGCGGGGGGGCCACATGAGCAGTTCTTC CASSLVAGGPHEQFF TRBJ2-1 . TRBD2 15 TRBV5-1